This T cell receptor (beta chain) was obtained from a study of OX40 agonist ivuxolimab in advanced cancers. Study-wide background: An agonistic human IgG2 monoclonal antibody against OX40 (CD134) was given. Around 40% of patients had received prior checkpoint inhibitor therapy.

Note on this clone: Its target is unknown.

Whole-study findings and limits: The authors also found low normalized T-cell clonal expansion in some nonresponders.

CDR1 and CDR2 (germline): MNHEY, SVGAGI. The CDR3 loop spans 14 amino acids. Trimming cost V 5 bases and J 6 bases, with 17 bases left between them. Autoimmune disease history or systemic immunosuppression disqualified patients. Profiling relied on immunoSEQ multiplex PCR, and the TCRdb table lists in-frame clones only, not all of them. The table has 50,000 or so clones, 60% to 85% seen once. The sequencing here drew on CD4+ or CD8+ T cells sorted from blood, taken in a trial of the OX40 agonist ivuxolimab. The genes are TRBV6-5 and TRBJ2-7; D not certain. The sequence was collected from an adult with an advanced solid tumor such as melanoma, head and neck, liver or kidney cancer. CDR3 region: CASSPNGSPLEQYF. The CDR3 DNA sequence: TGTGCCAGCAGTCCCAATGGGTCCCCCCTCGAGCAGTACTTC.